The clone carrying this TCR beta chain has more than one count but fewer than ten. TCRdb used MiXCR to reprocess the RACE reads, holding one entry per CDR3 protein. The data show under 300,000 distinct CDR3 sequences, around 7.3% seen once. Noted time point: pre-sensitization, week 0. Regarding treatment: therapeutic diphenylcyclopropenone sensitization with weekly scalp DPC. These data originate in a study of human T cells and chemical hapten exposure. Study-wide background: Alopecia areata, totalis or universalis affected patients who were mostly female.

The source of this sequence is a man between 18 and 29 years old with alopecia areata. Some clones in this sample may be carry-over from other donors' samples. The specimen was whole blood, collected in connection with sensitization to the hapten diphenylcyclopropenone (DPC).

The CDR3: CASSQTDATNEKLFF. CDR3 nucleotides: TGTGCCAGCAGTCAGACCGACGCAACTAATGAAAAACTGTTTTTT. The chain combines TRBV7-9 with TRBJ1-4; D call uncertain. The CDR3 runs to 15 residues. Deletions cut 6 bases from V and 0 bases from J, with 11 bases between. CDR1 is SEHNR, CDR2 FQNEAQ, per germline (reference sequence).